This T cell receptor beta chain was obtained from a study of shared clonotypes between healthy human individuals. At the level of the study: The donor pool was made up of two women and three men aged 18 to 49.

On this clone: What it binds is not known.

Study-wide findings and caveats: Researchers found naive subsets generally carried larger estimated richness than memory subsets.

CDR3 length: 15 amino acids. The V gene's germline CDR1 is MGHRA and CDR2 YSYEKL. Trimming removed 5 bases from V and 4 bases from J; junction bases left unmatched: 7. Assay execution proceeded at the deep level. The table came from immunoSEQ multiplex PCR; TCRdb's copy has only in-frame clones and leaves some out. The sample carries roughly 300,000 clones, around 87% recorded once. This receptor was taken from a man younger than 35 in good health. Source material: memory CD8+ T cells sorted from blood. Subset described: CD45RO+ cells pooled with CCR7-negative TemRA cells. The V and J genes are TRBV4-1 and TRBJ1-5, with 8 bases matching TRBD1. DNA for the CDR3: TGCGCCAGCAGCTTAGCGACAGGGGTAAATCAGCCCCAGCATTTT. Translation: CASSLATGVNQPQHF.